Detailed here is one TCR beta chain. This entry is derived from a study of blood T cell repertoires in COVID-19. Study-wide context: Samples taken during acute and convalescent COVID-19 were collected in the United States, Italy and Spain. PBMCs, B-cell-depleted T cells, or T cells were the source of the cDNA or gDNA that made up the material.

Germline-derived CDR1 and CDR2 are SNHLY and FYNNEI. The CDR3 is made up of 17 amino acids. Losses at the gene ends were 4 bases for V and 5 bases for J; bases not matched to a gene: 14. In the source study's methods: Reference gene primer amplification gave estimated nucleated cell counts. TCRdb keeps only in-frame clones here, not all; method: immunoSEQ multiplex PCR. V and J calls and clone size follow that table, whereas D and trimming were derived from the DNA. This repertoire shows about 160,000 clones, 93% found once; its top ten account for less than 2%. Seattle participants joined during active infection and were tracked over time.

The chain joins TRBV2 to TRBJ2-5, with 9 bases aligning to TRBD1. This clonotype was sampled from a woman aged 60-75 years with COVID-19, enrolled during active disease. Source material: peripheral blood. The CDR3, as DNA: TGTGCCAGCAGTGGGGGGAGGACAGGGGCGACCCGGGAGACCCAGTACTTC. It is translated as CASSGGRTGATRETQYF.